What follows are 12 T cell receptor beta chains derived from one specimen sequenced in a study of early T cells in non-severe SARS-CoV-2 infection. TCRdb redid the calling of the 5' RACE reads with MiXCR, one entry per CDR3 protein. The sample comprises fewer than 100,000 distinct CDR3 sequences, approximately 12% of which are singletons, and roughly 3.2% rests with the top ten. The sample comprised whole blood. Every receptor here comes from an adult who was a healthcare worker with PCR-confirmed SARS-CoV-2 infection or an uninfected control (not recorded which).

V gene TRBV7-8 combines with J gene TRBJ2-7, with TRBD1 matching over 7 bases. The CDR3 consists of 15 residues. The ends lost 4 bases at V and 0 bases at J; junction bases unmatched: 6. Germline loops: CDR1 SGHVS, CDR2 FQNEAQ. The CDR3 is CASSSGTESSYEQYF. CDR3 DNA sequence: TGTGCCAGCAGCTCTGGGACAGAGAGCTCCTACGAGCAGTACTTC.

This clonotype was picked up a small number of times. The rearrangement links TRBV6-2 or TRBV6-3 to TRBJ2-2; D gene uncertain. The V end lost 8 bases, the J end lost 3 bases, and 4 bases lay between the germline ends. CDR3 size: 11 residues. Germline values: CDR1 MNHEY, CDR2 SVGEGT. The CDR3 here is CASGYTGELFF. DNA of the CDR3: TGTGCCAGCGGCTACACCGGGGAGCTGTTTTTT.

The chain joins TRBV27 to TRBJ2-3; 8 nucleotides align to TRBD2. Germline-derived CDR1 and CDR2 are MNHEY and SMNVEV (reference sequence). This CDR3 spans 15 amino acids. V trimming: 4 bases; J trimming: 3 bases; junction bases outside the gene matches: 6. This CDR3 is CASSSPAGVTDTQYF. The CDR3, as DNA: TGTGCCAGCAGTTCCCCAGCGGGAGTGACAGATACGCAGTATTTT.

The chain links TRBV29-1 to TRBJ2-7; D call uncertain. CDR1 and CDR2 (germline): SQVTM, ANQGSEA. V shed 2 bases and J shed 4 bases, with 6 bases lying between them. The CDR3 has 11 residues. The CDR3: CSVERGYEQYF. CDR3 nucleotide sequence: TGCAGCGTTGAAAGAGGATACGAGCAGTACTTC.

Ten or more counts support this clonotype. The J gene is TRBJ1-6, the V gene TRBV6-6; D perhaps matches TRBD1 (5 bases). The CDR3 loop spans 14 amino acids. The V and J ends lost 0 bases and 10 bases respectively, with 10 bases between them. Germline V gives CDR1 MNHNY, CDR2 SVGAGI (reference sequence). The CDR3 loop reads CASSYSGRVSPLHF. The CDR3 DNA reads as TGTGCCAGCAGTTACTCTGGCAGGGTATCACCCCTCCACTTT.

This clonotype was recorded at least ten times. V usage is TRBV5-6 and J usage is TRBJ1-1; no clear D gene. The V gene lost 4 bases and the J gene lost 1 base, with 2 bases spanning the gap. The length of the CDR3 is 11 residues. Germline CDR1 and CDR2: SGHDT and YYEEEE. CDR3 residues: CASSRNTEAFF. DNA for the CDR3: TGTGCCAGCAGCCGGAACACTGAAGCTTTCTTT.

This clonotype has more than one count but fewer than ten. V and J are TRBV28 and TRBJ2-5, with a possible D match to TRBD1 (6 bases). The V end lost 2 bases, the J end lost 0 bases, and 10 bases lay between the germline ends. This CDR3 comprises 15 residues. The germline V gene has CDR1 MDHEN and CDR2 SYDVKM. CDR3 amino acids: CASSLGRGHQETQYF. The CDR3 nucleotides read TGTGCCAGCAGTTTAGGCAGGGGCCACCAAGAGACCCAGTACTTC.

This clonotype was seen many times. The rearrangement joins TRBV27 to TRBJ2-1, with 8 bases identical to TRBD2. The CDR3 sequence is 16 residues long. Per the germline V gene, CDR1 is MNHEY and CDR2 is SMNVEV (reference sequence). The V and J ends lost 2 bases and 8 bases, in that order; junction bases with no gene match: 11. This CDR3 is CASSLLSGTRWYEQFF. In DNA form, the CDR3 reads TGTGCCAGCAGTTTACTATCCGGGACTAGATGGTATGAGCAGTTCTTC.

Ten or more counts support this clonotype. The V gene is TRBV29-1, the J gene TRBJ2-2; 9 bases map to TRBD2. The CDR3 contains 15 residues. Germline trimming cut 3 bases from V and 6 bases from J; bases unmatched to any gene: 8. Germline CDR1 reads SQVTM; CDR2 reads ANQGSEA. The chain's CDR3 is CSVDYGLAGPGELFF. CDR3 coding DNA: TGCAGCGTTGATTATGGGCTAGCGGGACCCGGGGAGCTGTTTTTT.

This clonotype was detected many times. The rearrangement joins TRBV20-1 to TRBJ2-1; D gene unclear. Germline V gene lookup returns CDR1 DFQATT and CDR2 SNEGSKA (reference sequence). V lost 3 bases to trimming and J lost 3 bases, with 18 bases between them. The CDR3 has 16 amino acids. The CDR3 region has the DNA TGCAGTGCTAGCCCCCTCCGGGTATCTCTCTACAATGAGCAGTTCTTC. This sequence encodes CSASPLRVSLYNEQFF.

The chain combines TRBV27 with TRBJ2-1; TRBD2 aligns across 11 bases. The CDR3 contains 17 residues. V lost 3 bases, J lost 7 bases, and 11 bases stayed unmatched. CDR1 and CDR2 from the germline V gene are MNHEY and SMNVEV (reference sequence). The CDR3 loop is CASSFKLIAGGPNEQFF. In DNA form, the CDR3 reads TGTGCCAGCAGTTTCAAACTCATAGCGGGAGGGCCGAATGAGCAGTTCTTC.

The chain uses TRBV20-1 and TRBJ2-5; D may be TRBD1 (6 bases). The CDR3 consists of 14 residues. Germline-derived CDR1 and CDR2 are DFQATT and SNEGSKA (reference sequence). Trimming removed 0 bases at V and 2 bases at J, with 10 bases between. This CDR3 reads CSARDGGRQETQYF. CDR3 coding DNA: TGCAGTGCTAGAGATGGGGGCCGTCAAGAGACCCAGTACTTC.